This T cell receptor (beta chain) was identified during a study of T cells in Graves' hyperthyroidism and ophthalmopathy. The study, taken as a whole, reports: Among thyroid clonotypes expanded above 0.001, most also appeared in blood.

The CDR3 sequence is 11 residues long. Germline CDR1 and CDR2: SEHNR and FQNEAQ (reference sequence). The germline V and J ends were trimmed by 3 bases and 10 bases, with 7 bases remaining between them. TCR beta CDR3 sequences were amplified from RNA transcripts. The TCR CDR3 first-round RT-PCR relied on the HTBI primer set. TCRdb re-called the multiplex PCR reads through MiXCR, storing one row per CDR3 protein. The sample includes about 560,000 distinct CDR3 sequences, roughly 17% of them seen just once. Comments on this clonotype: What it binds is unknown.

This sequence was found in a young woman with Graves' hyperthyroidism. Source material: blood. J is TRBJ2-1 and V is TRBV7-9; D gene unclear. The DNA for the CDR3 is TGTGCCAGCAGCTTGCCGTACGAGCAGTTCTTC. This sequence encodes CASSLPYEQFF.